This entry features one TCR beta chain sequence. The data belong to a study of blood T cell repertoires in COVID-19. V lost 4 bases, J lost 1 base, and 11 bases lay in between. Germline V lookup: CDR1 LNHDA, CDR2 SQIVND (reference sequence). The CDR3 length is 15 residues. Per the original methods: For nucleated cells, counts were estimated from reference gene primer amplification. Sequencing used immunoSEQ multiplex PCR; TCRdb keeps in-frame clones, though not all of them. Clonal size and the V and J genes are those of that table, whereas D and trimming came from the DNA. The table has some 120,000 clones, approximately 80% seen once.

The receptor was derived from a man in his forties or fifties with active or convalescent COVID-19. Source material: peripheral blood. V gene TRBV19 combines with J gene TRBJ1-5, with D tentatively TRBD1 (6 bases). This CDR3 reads CASSTPGTSNQPQHF. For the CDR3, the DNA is TGTGCCAGTAGTACCCCCGGGACAAGCAATCAGCCCCAGCATTTT.